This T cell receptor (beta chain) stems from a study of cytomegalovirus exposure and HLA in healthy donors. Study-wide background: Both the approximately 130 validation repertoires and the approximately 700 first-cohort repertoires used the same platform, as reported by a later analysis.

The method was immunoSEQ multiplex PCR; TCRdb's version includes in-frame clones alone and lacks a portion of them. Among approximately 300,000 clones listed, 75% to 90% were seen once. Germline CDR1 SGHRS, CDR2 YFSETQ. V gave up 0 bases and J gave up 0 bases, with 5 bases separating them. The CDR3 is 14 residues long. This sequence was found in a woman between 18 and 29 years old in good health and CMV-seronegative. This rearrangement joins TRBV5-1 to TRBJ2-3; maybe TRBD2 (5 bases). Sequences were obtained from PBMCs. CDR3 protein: CASSLERSTDTQYF. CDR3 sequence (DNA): TGCGCCAGCAGCTTGGAGCGGAGCACAGATACGCAGTATTTT.